This TCR beta chain came from a study of T cell clonotyping in hematopoietic cell transplantation. Blood collection times were about day -28 and days 30, 100, 180 posttransplant. The CDR3 loop spans 16 amino acids. Looked up from germline, CDR1 is MNHEY and CDR2 is SVGAGI. V dropped 2 bases and J dropped 1; count of bases not matched to a gene: 2. Libraries were prepared by immunoSEQ multiplex PCR; TCRdb keeps only in-frame clonotypes and omits some of them. The sample records under 9,500 clones, roughly 79% being singletons. General study findings and limits: After transplant, recipient diversity fell while pathologically expanded clonotypes grew through day 180.

On this clone: Its antigen is still unknown.

This receptor was identified in a female patient aged 50-60 years who had an allogeneic stem cell transplant from a related donor, so the T cells may come from the graft donor. Some clones in this sample may be carry-over from other donors' samples. This chain connects TRBV6-5 to TRBJ2-3; 11 bases are a match to TRBD2. The starting material was peripheral blood mononuclear cells, obtained 180 days after allogeneic stem cell transplant. The CDR3 nucleotides read TGTGCCAGCAGTTACCCGACTAGCGGGGGCACAGATACGCAGTATTTT. The encoded protein is CASSYPTSGGTDTQYF.